Shown below are 29 T cell receptor beta chains from a single sample sequenced in a study of T cell changes during pregnancy in multiple sclerosis. The table came from immunoSEQ multiplex PCR; TCRdb's copy has only in-frame clones and leaves some out. The sample holds approximately 110,000 clones, 92% seen once. The sequences come from peripheral blood, collected in the third trimester of pregnancy. The receptors originated from a female donor with multiple sclerosis, enrolled in a pregnancy study.

The count of this clone is one. The chain recombines TRBV2 with TRBJ1-5; TRBD1 agrees at 7 bases. Germline V gene sequence: CDR1 SNHLY, CDR2 FYNNEI. CDR3 size: 14 residues. V gave up 8 bases and J gave up 0 bases; unmatched junction bases: 4. The chain's CDR3 is CASGQELSNQPQHF. CDR3 nucleotides: TGTGCCAGCGGACAGGAGCTTAGCAATCAGCCCCAGCATTTT.

The CDR3 region is CASSQRGGEQPQHF. CDR3 nucleotide sequence: TGCGCCAGCAGCCAACGGGGGGGCGAACAGCCCCAGCATTTT. The chain carries TRBV5-1 and TRBJ1-5, with D perhaps TRBD1 (6 bases). Per germline, CDR1 SGHRS and CDR2 YFSETQ. Trimming removed 4 bases from V and 7 bases from J, with 15 bases in between. This CDR3 has 14 residues.

The chain links TRBV6-1 to TRBJ1-2; 8 bases match TRBD1. Germline V gives CDR1 MNHNS, CDR2 SASEGT. This CDR3 is built from 13 residues. The trim removed 7 bases at V and 4 bases at J, leaving 5 bases unmatched. CDR3 in amino acids: CASTRDRSYGYTF. CDR3 bases: TGTGCCAGCACCAGGGACAGGAGCTATGGCTACACCTTC.

This chain joins TRBV6-4 and TRBJ2-1; 11 bases match TRBD2. Germline-derived CDR1 and CDR2 are MRHNA and SNTAGT. The V and J ends lost 3 bases and 9 bases, in that order; junction bases with no gene match: 7. This CDR3 comprises 15 residues. CDR3 loop: CASSETSGSMSEQFF. The DNA for the CDR3 is TGTGCCAGCAGTGAAACTAGCGGGAGCATGTCTGAGCAGTTCTTC.

The sample holds a few counts of this clone. The chain combines TRBV7-9 with TRBJ1-3; no definite D call. CDR1 SEHNR and CDR2 FQNEAQ come from the germline V gene (reference sequence). This CDR3 is 14 amino acids long. V was shortened by 3 bases and J by 1 base, with 7 bases between the two germline ends. The CDR3 sequence: CASSLSLSGNTIYF. The DNA for the CDR3 is TGTGCCAGCAGCTTGTCCCTTTCTGGAAACACCATATATTTT.

The chain joins TRBV7-2 to TRBJ2-5, with TRBD2 matching over 7 bases. This CDR3 spans 16 amino acids. The junction had 15 bases not matched to a gene; V was cut back by 5 bases and J by 6 bases. Germline assignment: CDR1 SGHTA and CDR2 FQGNSA. The CDR3 DNA reads TGTGCCAGCAGCCCAAGGGACTTCGGGGGGTTAAAGACCCAGTACTTC. Translation: CASSPRDFGGLKTQYF. Complete variable domain (other parts from reference TRBV7-2 and TRBJ2-5): GAGVSQSPSNKVTEKGKDVELRCDPISGHTALYWYRQSLGQGLEFLIYFQGNSAPDKSGLPSDRFSAERTGGSVSTLTIQRTQQEDSAVYLCASSPRDFGGLKTQYFGPGTRLLVL.

This chain joins TRBV28 and TRBJ2-7; 9 bases are a match to TRBD1. Germline CDR1 MDHEN, CDR2 SYDVKM. After removal of 5 bases from V and 1 base from J, the junction contained 6 bases not matched to a gene. The CDR3 is 15 amino acids. The CDR3 loop reads CASSRGQGWSYEQYF. The CDR3 bases are TGTGCCAGCAGTCGGGGACAGGGATGGTCCTACGAGCAGTACTTC.

The chain employs TRBV9 and TRBJ1-4; D gene ambiguous. Germline assignment: CDR1 SGDLS and CDR2 YYNGEE. The CDR3 totals 14 residues. The ends were cut back, 0 bases at V and 5 bases at J, with 8 bases in the middle. The CDR3 DNA sequence: TGTGCCAGCAGCGTAGACGTCAGAAATGAAAAACTGTTTTTT. Protein sequence: CASSVDVRNEKLFF.

This sequence joins TRBV10-3 and TRBJ2-1; 15 positions match TRBD2. Germline lookup yields CDR1 ENHRY and CDR2 SYGVKD. This CDR3 spans 17 amino acids. J lost 3 bases, V lost 6 bases, and 6 bases had no gene match. CDR3 nucleotides: TGTGCCATCAGGGGACTAGCGGGAGGCTCTAACTACAATGAGCAGTTCTTC. Its translation is CAIRGLAGGSNYNEQFF.

CDR3 loop: CASSIHLQPEAFF. CDR3 nucleotides: TGTGCCAGTAGTATTCATCTACAGCCTGAAGCTTTCTTT. The chain has TRBV19 and TRBJ1-1, with no clear D. Per germline, CDR1 LNHDA and CDR2 SQIVND (reference sequence). Trimming took 3 bases from V and 6 from J, leaving 11 bases between them. There are 13 residues in the CDR3.

CDR3 sequence: CAISGPPGGQETQYF. Here the CDR3 DNA reads TGTGCCATCAGTGGTCCCCCGGGAGGCCAAGAGACCCAGTACTTC. The genes are TRBV10-3 and TRBJ2-5; 7 positions match TRBD2. The CDR3 spans 15 residues. V lost 4 bases to trimming and J lost 1 base; unmatched junction nucleotides: 6. Germline CDR1 ENHRY, CDR2 SYGVKD.

This chain uses TRBV9 with TRBJ2-5; tentative D call: TRBD1 (6 bases). V was trimmed by 4 bases and J by 2 bases, leaving 15 bases between them. The germline V gene has CDR1 SGDLS and CDR2 YYNGEE. The CDR3 contains 15 residues. CDR3 in DNA: TGTGCCAGCAGCCCCACAGGGTATAAACAAGAGACCCAGTACTTC. The encoded protein is CASSPTGYKQETQYF.

The rearrangement links TRBV2 to TRBJ2-4; D unresolved. The CDR3 extends over 14 amino acids. V was trimmed by 6 bases and J by 0 bases, leaving 9 bases between them. Per germline, CDR1 SNHLY and CDR2 FYNNEI. CDR3 amino acids: CASRTALAKNIQYF. CDR3 coding DNA: TGTGCCAGCAGAACAGCCCTAGCCAAAAACATTCAGTACTTC.

J is TRBJ2-2 and V is TRBV10-3; 8 bases line up with TRBD2. Per the germline V gene, CDR1 is ENHRY and CDR2 is SYGVKD. This CDR3 has 16 residues. Trimming at V came to 6 bases and at J to 0 bases, leaving 6 bases not matched to a gene. CDR3 amino acids: CAISYGLATNTGELFF. CDR3 DNA sequence: TGTGCCATCAGCTACGGACTAGCCACGAACACCGGGGAGCTGTTTTTT.

This clone was found once. This sequence joins TRBV5-1 and TRBJ2-2; 9 bases are a match to TRBD2. The CDR3 extends over 18 amino acids. J was trimmed by 0 bases and V by 1 base; bases with no gene match: 7. Germline V CDR1 and CDR2: SGHRS, YFSETQ. The CDR3: CASSLYWRGGPNTGELFF. For the CDR3, the DNA is TGCGCCAGCAGCTTGTACTGGCGGGGGGGCCCGAACACCGGGGAGCTGTTTTTT. Looking up the rest from reference TRBV5-1 and TRBJ2-2 gives the full variable domain: KAGVTQTPRYLIKTRGQQVTLSCSPISGHRSVSWYQQTPGQGLQFLFEYFSETQRNKGNFPGRFSGRQFSNSRSEMNVSTLELGDSALYLCASSLYWRGGPNTGELFFGEGSRLTVL.

The table lists this clone with a few counts. V usage is TRBV18 and J usage is TRBJ2-7, with D tentatively TRBD2 (5 bases). Germline CDR1 KGHSH, CDR2 LQKENI. The CDR3 is 16 amino acids. V was clipped by 3 bases and J by 2 bases, with 17 bases between them. The CDR3 is CASSPLTQRITYEQYF. The CDR3 region has the DNA TGTGCCAGCTCACCGTTGACACAGCGGATTACCTACGAGCAGTACTTC.

The J gene is TRBJ2-7, the V gene TRBV9; TRBD2 is a possible D gene (6 bases). Germline CDR1 reads SGDLS; CDR2 reads YYNGEE. Trimming took off 2 bases at V and 6 bases at J, with 15 bases between the two ends. This CDR3 contains 14 residues. CDR3 protein: CASSVWDSFSEQYF. CDR3 in DNA: TGTGCCAGCAGCGTGTGGGACTCATTCTCCGAGCAGTACTTC.

This clone appeared once. This chain links TRBV28 with TRBJ1-5, with a tentative D call TRBD1 (6 bases). This CDR3 has 18 amino acids. The V end was cut by 6 bases, the J end by 0 bases, with 21 bases between. CDR1 is MDHEN, CDR2 SYDVKM, per germline. CDR3 loop: CASSKPASGVGSNQPQHF. As DNA, the CDR3 is TGTGCCAGCAGCAAACCTGCTTCAGGGGTTGGTAGCAATCAGCCCCAGCATTTT.

The V gene is TRBV14, the J gene TRBJ1-6; D gene ambiguous. Germline assignment: CDR1 SGHDN and CDR2 FVKESK. Trimming removed 4 bases from V and 7 bases from J, with 17 bases in between. The CDR3 spans 16 residues. CDR3 region: CASSLMGHGGNSPLHF. In nucleotides, the CDR3 is TGTGCCAGCAGCCTAATGGGCCACGGAGGCAATTCACCCCTCCACTTT.

With regard to this clone: This specimen includes other DNA sequences encoding the same CDR3. The CDR3 loop reads CASSPTGGADTQYF. The CDR3, as DNA: TGCGCCAGCAGTCCCACAGGGGGCGCAGATACGCAGTATTTT. This chain connects TRBV5-1 to TRBJ2-3; TRBD1 matches 9 bases. The trim removed 5 bases at V and 4 bases at J, leaving 5 bases unmatched. The CDR3 is made up of 14 amino acids. The germline gives CDR1 SGHRS, CDR2 YFSETQ. The full variable domain, with the rest looked up from reference TRBV5-1 and TRBJ2-3, is KAGVTQTPRYLIKTRGQQVTLSCSPISGHRSVSWYQQTPGQGLQFLFEYFSETQRNKGNFPGRFSGRQFSNSRSEMNVSTLELGDSALYLCASSPTGGADTQYFGPGTRLTVL.

The chain uses TRBV14 and TRBJ1-1; possible D gene TRBD1, 6 bases. The CDR3 length is 15 residues. The germline V gene encodes CDR1 SGHDN and CDR2 FVKESK. V lost 0 bases to trimming and J lost 3 bases, with 11 bases between them. The CDR3 region has the DNA TGTGCCAGCAGCCAAGACAGGGGCCGGTACACTGAAGCTTTCTTT. Translated: CASSQDRGRYTEAFF. Looking up the rest from reference TRBV14 and TRBJ1-1 gives the full variable domain: EAGVTQFPSHSVIEKGQTVTLRCDPISGHDNLYWYRRVMGKEIKFLLHFVKESKQDESGMPNNRFLAERTGGTYSTLKVQPAELEDSGVYFCASSQDRGRYTEAFFGQGTRLTVV.

The V gene is TRBV2, the J gene TRBJ2-7, with 10 bases matching TRBD2. V shed 4 bases and J 2 bases; nucleotides not matched to a gene: 11. Germline V gives CDR1 SNHLY, CDR2 FYNNEI. The CDR3 spans 17 residues. The CDR3 spells CASSGGPSGGAAYEQYF. In DNA, the CDR3 is TGTGCCAGCAGTGGAGGGCCGAGCGGGGGGGCAGCCTACGAGCAGTACTTC.

Here the CDR3 DNA reads TGTGCCAGCAGTGAAGGGGGGACAGGACTAGATACGCAGTATTTT. Encoded protein: CASSEGGTGLDTQYF. This chain connects TRBV6-1 to TRBJ2-3; 8 bases fit TRBD1. CDR1 is MNHNS, CDR2 SASEGT, per germline. V dropped 1 base and J dropped 5; count of bases not matched to a gene: 5. The CDR3 sequence is 15 residues long.

The chain employs TRBV30 and TRBJ2-1; possible D gene TRBD2, 5 bases. Germline CDR1 and CDR2: GTSNPN and SVGIG (reference sequence). Trimming took 3 bases from V and 6 from J, leaving 12 bases between them. The CDR3 extends over 13 amino acids. CDR3 protein: CAWSADSGNEQFF. The DNA of the CDR3 is TGTGCCTGGAGCGCGGACTCCGGCAATGAGCAGTTCTTC. The variable domain in full, with the rest retrieved from reference TRBV30 and TRBJ2-1, is SQTIHQWPATLVQPVGSPLSLECTVEGTSNPNLYWYRQAAGRGLQLLFYSVGIGQISSEVPQNLSASRPQDRQFILSSKKLLLSDSGFYLCAWSADSGNEQFFGPGTRLTVL.

The genes are TRBV30 and TRBJ2-2, with TRBD1 matching 10 bases. This CDR3 comprises 16 residues. Germline values: CDR1 GTSNPN, CDR2 SVGIG (reference sequence). The V gene end was trimmed by 2 bases and the J gene end by 3 bases; junction bases not matched to a gene: 6. This CDR3 reads CAWSYTDRGDTGELFF. The CDR3 bases are TGTGCCTGGAGTTACACGGACAGGGGGGACACCGGGGAGCTGTTTTTT.

The V call is TRBV28, the J call TRBJ2-7; 7 nucleotides line up with TRBD1. Germline CDR1 reads MDHEN; CDR2 reads SYDVKM. This CDR3 region has 14 residues. V gave up 5 bases and J gave up 4 bases; unmatched junction bases: 8. CDR3 protein: CASSVQGSVYEQYF. CDR3 bases: TGTGCCAGCAGTGTACAGGGGTCGGTGTACGAGCAGTACTTC.

The chain couples TRBV6-6 to TRBJ1-6; D is uncertain. V was cut by 5 bases and J by 3 bases, with 8 bases left in between. The CDR3 totals 14 residues. Germline CDR1 reads MNHNY; CDR2 reads SVGAGI (reference sequence). CDR3 sequence: CASSATDYNSPLHF. The CDR3 DNA follows: TGTGCCAGCAGTGCCACAGACTATAATTCACCCCTCCACTTT.

The chain couples TRBV12-2 to TRBJ1-4. TRBV12-2 is an annotated pseudogene. There are 14 residues in the CDR3. CDR3 loop: CASRSRWRPEKLFF. In nucleotides, the CDR3 is TGTGCAAGTCGCTCGCGGTGGAGGCCTGAAAAACTGTTTTTT.

This chain connects TRBV10-2 to TRBJ2-5; 15 bases agree with TRBD2. Trimming removed 5 bases from V and 4 bases from J; junction bases left unmatched: 5. Germline CDR1 and CDR2: WSHSY and SAAADI. There are 16 residues in the CDR3. The CDR3 here is CASSNPGLAGGETQYF. CDR3 nucleotides: TGCGCCAGCAGTAACCCGGGACTAGCGGGAGGAGAGACCCAGTACTTC.